The present TCR beta chain was sequenced within a study of blood T cell repertoires in COVID-19. Study in general: COVID-19 samples collected from the United States, Italy and Spain covered acute and convalescent phases. PBMCs, B-cell-depleted T cells, or T cells provided the cDNA or gDNA that made up the material.

Germline V gives CDR1 LNHDA, CDR2 SQIVND (reference sequence). Trimming removed 6 bases at V and 4 bases at J, with 18 bases between. This CDR3 has 15 residues. Authors' data handling: By means of reference gene primer amplification, nucleated cell counts were estimated. TCRdb keeps only in-frame clones here, not all; method: immunoSEQ multiplex PCR. V, J and clone size are those of that table, while D and trimming were read from the DNA. Here the sample spans 85,000 to 110,000 clones, around four fifths being singletons. The receptor was isolated from a human donor in a cohort sampled during active COVID-19. The source material was peripheral blood. The chain employs TRBV19 and TRBJ1-2, with a tentative D call TRBD1 (6 bases). The CDR3 sequence is CASRQAGQGSYGYTF. The CDR3 DNA reads TGTGCCAGTAGACAAGCAGGGCAGGGGAGCTATGGCTACACCTTC.